This T cell receptor beta chain originates from a study of blood T cell repertoires in COVID-19 (dated by TCRdb to 2018 to 2021). Some background on the complete study: Samples covering the acute and convalescent phases of COVID-19 were provided by collaborators in the United States, Italy and Spain. The material from the prospective study consisted of cDNA or gDNA derived from T cells, B-cell-depleted T cells, or PBMCs. Subjects who had been exposed to COVID-19, were actively infected with it, or had recovered from it provided the deeply sampled blood TCRbeta repertoires that made up the dataset. The repertoires were made available in a free public database intended to serve as a resource for research on the immune response to SARS-CoV-2. The samples were drawn from two sources: the first 160 participants of the ongoing ImmuneRACE study, and 1,254 subjects contributed by 6 global collaborators. A de-identified subject ID, COVID-19 status, age in years and sex were almost always included in the sample metadata. HLA class I and class II types, where available, came from metadata supplied by the sample provider rather than from assay-based typing. The study at large found these results: How much clinical and demographic metadata was included differed by source and by participant, and the metadata was provided uncurated.

Points on this clone: The target of this receptor is not known. Qualities for individual bases were not recorded, and no much larger clone is one base off.

CDR1 LGHDT and CDR2 YNNKEL are derived from the germline V gene (reference sequence). After removal of 1 base from V and 5 bases from J, the junction retains 12 bases not matched to a gene. The CDR3 measures 18 amino acids from cysteine to phenylalanine. Only the CDR3 part of the read is kept: 54 bases, read in frame from the first base. TCRbeta CDR3 regions were amplified from genomic DNA by means of the immunoSEQ Assay, a bias-controlled multiplex PCR. The authors' pipeline ran thus. The number of nucleated cells in each sample was estimated from the amplification of reference gene primers within the assay. To quantify the absolute abundance of each unique TCRbeta CDR3 rearrangement, sequence reads were collapsed and filtered. For each sample, productive Simpson clonality was calculated by taking the square root of Simpson's diversity index across productive rearrangements. The table comes from immuneACCESS by way of TCRdb, which keeps in-frame sequences with V and J called. Part of the clones is missing from these tables; in studies checked, under half for an unresolved V gene and the rest for unknown reasons. The V and J calls and clone size were taken over from that table, and D and trimming were inferred from the DNA. This sample has 150,000 to 200,000 clones in its table, and more than 85% of those were observed once. The ten largest clones take up approximately 2.3% of the sample.

Whole blood was collected in K2EDTA tubes by collaborating institutions according to the institutions' own protocols. For TCRbeta analysis, collaborators shipped samples in one of three forms: frozen whole blood, isolated PBMCs, or DNA extracted from either of those sample types. This TCR was recovered from a man between 65 and 85 years old with active or convalescent COVID-19. The chain employs TRBV3-1 (or the pseudogene TRBV3-2) and TRBJ2-2; TRBD2 matches 8 bases in the middle. The sequenced sample consisted of peripheral blood. Read as DNA, the sequence is TGTGCCAGCAGCCAAGTTTACTCAGCGGGAGCAAATACCGGGGAGCTGTTTTTT. Its protein product is CASSQVYSAGANTGELFF.